This TCR beta chain was observed in a study of blood T cell repertoires in COVID-19 (TCRdb year 2020). In terms of the full investigation: Samples covering the acute and convalescent phases of COVID-19 were provided by collaborators in the United States, Italy and Spain. The material from the prospective study consisted of cDNA or gDNA derived from T cells, B-cell-depleted T cells, or PBMCs. Deeply sampled blood TCRbeta repertoires from subjects exposed to, actively infected with, or recovered from COVID-19 were included in the dataset. A freely available public database, intended as a resource for researchers studying the immune response to SARS-CoV-2, is where the repertoires were released. Samples came from the ongoing ImmuneRACE study (first 160 participants) plus 1,254 subjects from 6 global collaborators. A de-identified subject ID, COVID-19 status, age in years and sex were almost always included in the sample metadata. Where HLA class I and class II types were available, the types were taken from metadata supplied by the sample provider, not from assay-based typing.

Measured from the cysteine to the phenylalanine, the CDR3 is 16 residues long. Just the 48-base CDR3 DNA is kept, in frame starting at base 1. Germline trimming amounts to 3 bases on V and 7 bases on J, with 8 as the count of junction bases outside the gene matches. CDR1 and CDR2, looked up from the germline V gene, are SGDLS and YYNGEE. TCRbeta CDR3 regions were amplified from genomic DNA by means of the immunoSEQ Assay, a bias-controlled multiplex PCR. The original pipeline was this. The number of nucleated cells in each sample was estimated from the amplification of reference gene primers within the assay. To quantify the absolute abundance of each unique TCRbeta CDR3 rearrangement, sequence reads were collapsed and filtered. For each sample, productive Simpson clonality was calculated as the square root of Simpson's diversity index across productive rearrangements. TCRdb obtained this table from immuneACCESS and retained in-frame rearrangements with V and J assigned. These tables miss some clones; where compared with another copy, unresolved V genes account for less than half of the shortfall, and the remainder is unexplained. D and trimming were read from the DNA, whereas the V and J calls and clone size are those reported in that table. The sample has roughly 250,000 clones on record, about 80% of them singletons. 1.5% to 2% of the sample is held by the ten biggest clonotypes.

Study-wide conclusions, independent of this receptor: How much clinical and demographic metadata was included differed by source and by participant, and the metadata was provided uncurated.

Each collaborating institution followed its own protocols to collect whole blood in K2EDTA tubes. For TCRbeta analysis, collaborators shipped samples in one of three forms: frozen whole blood, isolated PBMCs, or DNA extracted from either of those sample types. With respect to this clone: No antigen is known for it. Per-base qualities were not stored, and no clone one base away is much larger.

Recombination joined TRBV9 with TRBJ2-1; 12 bases in the middle match TRBD2. What was sequenced was peripheral blood. The sequence was obtained from a woman of 80 years or more with acute or convalescent COVID-19. The CDR3 amino acid sequence is: CASSGTTSGRMNEQFF. The DNA sequence reads TGTGCCAGCAGCGGGACGACTAGCGGGAGAATGAATGAGCAGTTCTTC.